These T cell receptor beta chains were read from a single sample in a study of shared clonotypes between healthy human individuals. This table comes from immunoSEQ multiplex PCR, and its TCRdb copy is limited to in-frame clones, with some not included. The sample lists approximately 2.5 million clones, approximately 92% occurring once. Sample: naive CD4+ T cells sorted from blood. Receptors originate from a man aged 18 to 29 in good health. The CDR3 runs from the conserved cysteine through the conserved F or W. The order of the fields is V gene, CDR3 length, J gene, CDR3 protein.

>TRBV10-3|12|TRBJ1-5
CAIRSEDQPQHF
>TRBV19|15|TRBJ2-1
CASSMSTGSHNEQFF
>TRBV11-2|15|TRBJ2-2
CASSLGGTNTGELFF
>TRBV9|14|TRBJ2-2
CASNRGGNTGELFF
>TRBV28|15|TRBJ1-5
CASIAQSDQVRSQHF
>TRBV11-2|14|TRBJ2-2
CASSLQRNTGELFF
>TRBV7-9|14|TRBJ2-4
CASSLAEDKNIQYF
>TRBV7-8|15|TRBJ2-7
CASSLEGGRANEQYF
>TRBV6-6|15|TRBJ2-7
CASSYRAGGTYEQYF
>TRBV9|15|TRBJ2-1
CASSVVGGSYNEQFF
>TRBV5-4|13|TRBJ1-5
CASSSDRDQPQHF
>TRBV25-1|16|TRBJ2-5
CASSALDPGRTETQYF
>TRBV5-8|13|TRBJ2-6
CASSLEGDLPLTF
>TRBV2|14|TRBJ1-5
CASSERGFNQPQHF
>TRBV11-3|12|TRBJ2-1
CASSRVWDEQFF
>TRBV5-6|14|TRBJ2-5
CASSLQREQETQYF
>TRBV5-1|14|TRBJ1-2
CASSLSDGVYGYTF
>TRBV30|13|TRBJ1-1
CAWGGQGNTEAFF
>TRBV21-1|16|TRBJ2-4
CASSEGRQDLKNIQYF
>TRBV19|16|TRBJ2-7
CASSMGSGELSYEQYF
>TRBV7-2|16|TRBJ2-5
CASSLGARGGQETQYF
>TRBV6-5|15|TRBJ2-7
CASSSPASGRYEQYF
>TRBV7-8|13|TRBJ2-3
CASSSYRTDTQYF
>TRBV2|14|.
CASRSGTQTYEQYF
>TRBV6-4|14|TRBJ2-7
CASAGGTITREQYF
>TRBV2|15|TRBJ2-5
CASTVRDVASETQYF
>TRBV5-4|15|TRBJ1-1
CASSPPGTMNTEAFF
>TRBV18|13|TRBJ2-7
CASSPQPRDEQYF
>TRBV9|16|TRBJ2-2
CASSKLAGVGTGELFF
>TRBV6-1|13|TRBJ1-6
CASMWGLGSPLHF
>TRBV30|11|TRBJ1-2
CAWSDLYGYTF
>TRBV7-8|13|TRBJ2-3
CASSSILMGTQYF
>TRBV7-2|18|TRBJ1-1
CASSLRRGTGGLNTEAFF
>TRBV6-6|11|TRBJ1-1
CATLDKGEAFF
>TRBV25-1|15|TRBJ1-1
CASNPLGGANTEAFF
>TRBV9|17|TRBJ2-7
CASSPLAGAPKVYEQYF
>TRBV11-2|15|TRBJ1-2
CASSSHSSGDRGYTF
>TRBV10-3|15|TRBJ2-6
CAISPMVSGANVLTF
>TRBV7-9|16|TRBJ2-7
CASSLYGAARSYEQYF
>TRBV7-2|14|TRBJ1-2
CASSFKIESYGYTF
>TRBV5-6|12|TRBJ1-4
CASSLDRTKLFF